This T cell receptor beta chain is from a study of blood T cell repertoires in COVID-19. The CDR3 spans 15 residues. The V end was cut by 3 bases, the J end by 7 bases, with 13 bases between. The germline gives CDR1 SGHAT, CDR2 FQNNGV. TCRdb keeps only in-frame clones here, not all; method: immunoSEQ multiplex PCR. The repertoire consists of fewer than 200,000 clones, with about nine tenths occurring once and the leading ten covering around 4.6%. The sample comprised peripheral blood. This receptor was obtained from a man aged 30 to 45 with COVID-19, enrolled during active disease. The J gene is TRBJ1-6, the V gene TRBV11-2; D possibly corresponds to TRBD1 (6 bases). CDR3 protein: CASSLTQGTNSPLHF. The DNA of the CDR3 is TGTGCCAGCAGCTTGACGCAGGGGACAAATTCACCCCTCCACTTT.